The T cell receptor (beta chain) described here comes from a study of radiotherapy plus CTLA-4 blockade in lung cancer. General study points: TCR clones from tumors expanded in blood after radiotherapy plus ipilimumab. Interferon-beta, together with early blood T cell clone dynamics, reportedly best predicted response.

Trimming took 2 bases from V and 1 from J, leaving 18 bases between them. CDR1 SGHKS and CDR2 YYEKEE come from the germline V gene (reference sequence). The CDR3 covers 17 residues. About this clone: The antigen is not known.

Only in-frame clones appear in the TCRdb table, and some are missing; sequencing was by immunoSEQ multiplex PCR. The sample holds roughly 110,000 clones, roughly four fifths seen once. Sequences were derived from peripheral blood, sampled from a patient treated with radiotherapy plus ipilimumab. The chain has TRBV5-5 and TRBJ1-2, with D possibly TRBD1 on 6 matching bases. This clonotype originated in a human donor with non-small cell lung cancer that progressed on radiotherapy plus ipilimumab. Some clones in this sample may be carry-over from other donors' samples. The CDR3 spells CASSFTVVGGHNYGYTF. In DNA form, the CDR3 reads TGTGCCAGCAGCTTTACGGTTGTCGGGGGGCATAACTATGGCTACACCTTC. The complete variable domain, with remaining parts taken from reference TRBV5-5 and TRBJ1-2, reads DAGVTQSPTHLIKTRGQQVTLRCSPISGHKSVSWYQQVLGQGPQFIFQYYEKEERGRGNFPDRFSARQFPNYSSELNVNALLLGDSALYLCASSFTVVGGHNYGYTFGSGTRLTVV.